This TCR beta chain was captured in a study of blood T cell repertoires in COVID-19. Overall study context: Acute and convalescent COVID-19 samples came from the United States, Italy and Spain.

The count of this clone is one. Distinct nucleotide sequences in the sample also encode this CDR3. In the source study's methods: Reference gene primer amplification gave estimated nucleated cell counts. Using immunoSEQ multiplex PCR, the repertoire was profiled, and TCRdb retains in-frame clones only, with some absent. V and J calls and clone size are copied from that table; D and trimming were computed from the DNA. This sample carries about 200,000 clones, around three quarters of them seen once, and the ten largest clones take 5.5%. Germline V gene lookup returns CDR1 SGHRS and CDR2 YFSETQ. The V gene lost 2 bases and the J gene lost 7 bases, with 10 bases spanning the gap. This CDR3 contains 12 residues.

J is TRBJ2-7 and V is TRBV5-1; the D gene is possibly TRBD1 (5 bases). Input material: peripheral blood. The sequence was collected from a woman in her sixties or seventies with acute or convalescent COVID-19. CDR3 sequence (DNA): TGCGCCAGCAGCTTACCAGGGATTGAGCAGTACTTC. Translated: CASSLPGIEQYF.